A selection of T cell receptor beta chains follows, all from one sample in a study of shared clonotypes between healthy human individuals. This table comes from immunoSEQ multiplex PCR, and its TCRdb copy is limited to in-frame clones, with some not included. The table shows a few hundred thousand clones, with around 97% occurring only once. The sample consisted of naive CD4+ T cells sorted from blood. The receptors were sampled from a woman in her twenties or thirties in good health. Each CDR3 is given with its conserved first and last residue. The order of the fields is clone size, V gene, J gene, D gene, CDR3 protein, CDR3 DNA. A D gene is named only where the DNA matches it firmly. Not all rows give a size; the values are once, few, many and, for expanded clones, a class.

>NA|TRBV27|TRBJ2-1|NA
CASSRGGDNEQFF
TGTGCCAGCAGTCGGGGTGGGGACAATGAGCAGTTCTTC
>NA|TRBV5-1|TRBJ2-2|NA
CASSLGGVTGELFF
TGCGCCAGCAGCTTGGGTGGGGTGACCGGGGAGCTGTTTTTT
>NA|TRBV6-1|TRBJ1-2|TRBD1
CASRGTGVYYGYTF
TGTGCCAGCAGGGGGACAGGGGTCTACTATGGCTACACCTTC
>once|TRBV7-7|TRBJ2-7|TRBD2
CASSLGASGSYEQYF
TGTGCCAGCAGCTTAGGGGCTAGCGGGAGCTACGAGCAGTACTTC
>NA|TRBV5-1|TRBJ2-3|NA
CASSFGPEDTQYF
TGCGCCAGCAGCTTCGGTCCGGAGGATACGCAGTATTTT
>NA|TRBV2|TRBJ1-5|NA
CASKEQVNQPQHF
TGTGCCAGCAAGGAACAGGTCAATCAGCCCCAGCATTTT
>NA|TRBV28|TRBJ1-1|NA
CASSPWTDMNTEAFF
TGTGCCAGCAGTCCCTGGACAGACATGAACACTGAAGCTTTCTTT
>NA|TRBV5-1|TRBJ2-3|NA
CASSLLGGPPPDTQYF
TGCGCCAGCAGCTTGCTTGGAGGGCCGCCCCCAGATACGCAGTATTTT
>NA|TRBV5-1|TRBJ2-2|NA
CASSFQGLKNTGELFF
TGCGCCAGCAGTTTTCAGGGTTTGAAAAACACCGGGGAGCTGTTTTTT
>NA|TRBV5-4|TRBJ2-1|TRBD2
CASSAKREGDNEQFF
TGTGCCAGCAGCGCCAAGCGGGAGGGGGACAATGAGCAGTTCTTC
>NA|TRBV5-1|TRBJ2-1|NA
CASSLVQKNYNEQFF
TGCGCCAGCAGCTTGGTACAGAAGAATTACAATGAGCAGTTCTTC
>NA|TRBV5-4|TRBJ1-1|TRBD1
CASSWDRGTEAFF
TGTGCCAGCAGCTGGGACAGGGGTACTGAAGCTTTCTTT
>NA|TRBV28|TRBJ1-3|NA
CASSSDAFNSGNTIYF
TGTGCCAGCAGTTCGGACGCCTTTAACTCTGGAAACACCATATATTTT
>few|TRBV6-5|TRBJ2-3|NA
CASSWTLPADTQYF
TGTGCCAGCAGTTGGACTCTCCCGGCGGATACGCAGTATTTT
>NA|TRBV5-1|TRBJ2-2|NA
CASSLSETRAIGELFF
TGCGCCAGCAGCTTGTCGGAGACCCGGGCCATCGGGGAGCTGTTTTTT
>NA|TRBV7-8|TRBJ1-5|NA
CASSLDSLNQPQHF
TGTGCCAGCAGCCTCGACAGCCTCAATCAGCCCCAGCATTTT
>once|TRBV27|TRBJ1-6|NA
CASSGHQNSPLHF
TGTGCCAGCAGCGGACACCAAAATTCACCCCTCCACTTT
>NA|TRBV18|TRBJ2-3|TRBD2
CASSPGLAADTQYF
TGTGCCAGCTCACCCGGACTAGCGGCAGATACGCAGTATTTT
>NA|TRBV28|TRBJ1-2|NA
CASRGTSPYGYTF
TGTGCCAGCAGAGGCACAAGTCCATATGGCTACACCTTC
>NA|TRBV2|TRBJ2-5|NA
CASCRDQETQYF
TGTGCCAGCTGCCGGGACCAAGAGACCCAGTACTTC
>NA|TRBV7-9|TRBJ2-2|TRBD1
CASSPPGQDHGELFF
TGTGCCAGCAGCCCACCCGGACAGGATCACGGGGAGCTGTTTTTT
>NA|TRBV30|TRBJ2-7|NA
CAWRTGRSSYEQYF
TGTGCCTGGAGAACAGGGAGGAGCTCCTACGAGCAGTACTTC
>NA|TRBV18|TRBJ1-5|NA
CASSPHENQPQHF
TGTGCCAGCTCACCTCATGAAAATCAGCCCCAGCATTTT
>NA|TRBV9|TRBJ1-5|NA
CASSQGNNQPQHF
TGTGCCAGCAGCCAGGGAAACAATCAGCCCCAGCATTTT
>NA|TRBV18|TRBJ2-1|NA
CASSPREGLHNEQFF
TGTGCCAGCTCACCAAGGGAAGGACTTCACAATGAGCAGTTCTTC
>NA|TRBV18|TRBJ1-1|TRBD1
CASSRTGEVPEAFF
TGTGCCAGCTCCCGGACAGGGGAGGTTCCTGAAGCTTTCTTT
>once|TRBV11-3|TRBJ2-2|TRBD1
CASSEDRAGELFF
TGTGCCAGCAGCGAAGACAGGGCCGGGGAGCTGTTTTTT
>NA|TRBV6-1|TRBJ2-7|TRBD2
CASRGRADEQYF
TGTGCCAGTAGAGGGAGGGCCGACGAGCAGTACTTC
>NA|TRBV15|TRBJ2-5|NA
CATSRDKTEETQYF
TGTGCCACCAGCAGAGATAAGACAGAAGAGACCCAGTACTTC
>NA|TRBV6-1|TRBJ2-4|NA
CATMGGEGAKNIQYF
TGTGCCACTATGGGGGGCGAAGGGGCCAAAAACATTCAGTACTTC
>NA|TRBV5-8|TRBJ1-4|NA
CASSLVWGATNEKLFF
TGTGCCAGCAGCTTGGTATGGGGGGCAACTAATGAAAAACTGTTTTTT
>NA|TRBV28|TRBJ1-1|NA
CASSLRVRGGVNTEAFF
TGTGCCAGCAGCCTCCGTGTAAGGGGAGGGGTGAACACTGAAGCTTTCTTT
>NA|TRBV10-3|TRBJ2-3|TRBD2
CAISEETSATDTQYF
TGTGCCATCAGTGAAGAGACTAGCGCCACAGATACGCAGTATTTT
>NA|TRBV2|TRBJ1-5|TRBD1
CASSEQGVGQPQHF
TGTGCCAGCAGTGAACAGGGGGTAGGTCAGCCCCAGCATTTT
>NA|TRBV7-9|TRBJ1-5|NA
CASSLGGEYGQPQHF
TGTGCCAGCAGCTTAGGAGGGGAGTATGGACAGCCCCAGCATTTT
>NA|TRBV28|TRBJ1-5|NA
CASRKQGPGNQPQHF
TGTGCCAGCAGAAAACAGGGTCCAGGGAATCAGCCCCAGCATTTT
>NA|TRBV5-1|TRBJ2-7|TRBD2
CASSSGLAGLEQYF
TGCGCCAGCAGCTCAGGACTAGCGGGACTCGAGCAGTACTTC
>NA|TRBV9|TRBJ1-2|NA
CASSVLGGGYGYTF
TGTGCCAGCAGCGTTTTGGGGGGTGGCTATGGCTACACCTTC
>few|TRBV5-3|TRBJ2-7|NA
CARIMVWAAPYEQYF
TGTGCCAGAATTATGGTTTGGGCAGCACCCTACGAGCAGTACTTC
>once|TRBV2|TRBJ2-2|NA
CASSEGLASGELFF
TGTGCCAGCAGTGAAGGCCTAGCGTCGGGGGAGCTGTTTTTT
>once|TRBV28|TRBJ2-6|TRBD1
CASSAPQGSGANVLTF
TGTGCCAGCAGTGCCCCACAGGGGTCGGGGGCCAACGTCCTGACTTTC
>NA|TRBV18|TRBJ2-7|TRBD2
CASSQLPGTSQSEQYF
TGTGCCAGCTCCCAACTCCCGGGGACTAGTCAGTCCGAGCAGTACTTC
>NA|TRBV28|TRBJ1-5|NA
CASSPPPGQPQHF
TGTGCCAGCAGTCCCCCCCCGGGTCAGCCCCAGCATTTT
>NA|TRBV15|TRBJ2-1|TRBD1
CATSRGPGTGIYEQFF
TGTGCCACCAGCAGAGGCCCCGGGACAGGGATCTATGAGCAGTTCTTC
>NA|TRBV2|TRBJ1-4|NA
CASRSSVLATNEKLFF
TGTGCCAGCCGCAGCTCGGTTCTGGCAACTAATGAAAAACTGTTTTTT
>NA|TRBV11-2|TRBJ1-5|NA
CASSLSGQPQHF
TGTGCCAGCAGCCTAAGTGGACAGCCCCAGCATTTT
>once|TRBV19|TRBJ2-1|NA
CASSMGTASYNEQFF
TGTGCCAGTAGTATGGGGACTGCTTCCTACAATGAGCAGTTCTTC
>NA|TRBV28|TRBJ1-2|NA
CASSIDGVVNYGYTF
TGTGCCAGCAGTATAGACGGTGTGGTAAACTATGGCTACACCTTC
>once|TRBV7-9|TRBJ2-7|NA
CASKGGDTYEQYF
TGTGCCAGCAAAGGTGGCGATACCTACGAGCAGTACTTC
>NA|TRBV2|TRBJ2-3|TRBD2
CASSRLAIALTDTQYF
TGTGCCAGCAGTAGACTAGCCATTGCTCTCACAGATACGCAGTATTTT
>NA|TRBV19|TRBJ1-6|NA
CASSGDNSPLHF
TGTGCCAGTTCCGGGGATAATTCACCCCTCCACTTT
>NA|TRBV18|TRBJ2-5|NA
CASSPTSGSQETQYF
TGTGCCAGCTCACCTACCAGCGGCTCTCAAGAGACCCAGTACTTC
>NA|TRBV27|TRBJ2-4|TRBD2
CASRPMGLAGAKNIQYF
TGTGCCAGCAGACCGATGGGACTAGCGGGAGCCAAAAACATTCAGTACTTC
>NA|TRBV7-3|TRBJ2-7|TRBD2
CASSPRMERGTYEQYF
TGTGCCAGCAGCCCCAGGATGGAGCGGGGCACCTACGAGCAGTACTTC
>NA|TRBV5-1|TRBJ1-6|NA
CASSLTHPGINSPLHF
TGCGCCAGCAGCTTGACGCACCCAGGGATCAATTCACCCCTCCACTTT
>NA|TRBV5-4|TRBJ2-7|NA
CASSSGGGLTLYEQYF
TGTGCCAGCAGCTCAGGTGGGGGACTTACTCTATACGAGCAGTACTTC
>NA|TRBV18|TRBJ2-7|NA
CASSPSGNTYEQYF
TGTGCCAGCTCACCCTCGGGGAACACCTACGAGCAGTACTTC
>once|TRBV10-2|TRBJ2-1|NA
CASSDSYNEQFF
TGCGCCTCCAGTGATTCCTACAATGAGCAGTTCTTC
>NA|TRBV6-1|TRBJ1-2|TRBD1
CASRDRGRQGYTF
TGTGCCAGCAGGGACAGGGGGCGTCAAGGCTACACCTTC